This TCR beta chain derives from a study of blood T cell repertoires in COVID-19. Study-wide context: Spain, Italy and the United States supplied samples that represented acute and convalescent COVID-19. PBMCs, B-cell-depleted T cells, or T cells were the source of the cDNA or gDNA that made up the material.

As originally analysed: Amplification of reference gene primers was used by the study to estimate nucleated cell counts. The protocol was immunoSEQ multiplex PCR, while the TCRdb copy is restricted to in-frame clones and leaves out a portion. V, J and clone size are taken as reported in that table, and D and trimming were inferred from the DNA itself. The data contain about 180,000 clones, approximately 87% of them singletons. Between the trimmed V and J ends, which lost 6 bases and 4 bases, there was a span of 10 bases. The CDR3 has 12 residues. The receptor's source is a man in his 70s with active or convalescent COVID-19. The sequencing input was peripheral blood. The chain carries TRBV12-3 or TRBV12-4 and TRBJ2-7; D is uncertain. The CDR3 DNA is TGTGCCAGCAGCAGGTCAGGTTACGAGCAGTACTTC. Its protein is CASSRSGYEQYF.